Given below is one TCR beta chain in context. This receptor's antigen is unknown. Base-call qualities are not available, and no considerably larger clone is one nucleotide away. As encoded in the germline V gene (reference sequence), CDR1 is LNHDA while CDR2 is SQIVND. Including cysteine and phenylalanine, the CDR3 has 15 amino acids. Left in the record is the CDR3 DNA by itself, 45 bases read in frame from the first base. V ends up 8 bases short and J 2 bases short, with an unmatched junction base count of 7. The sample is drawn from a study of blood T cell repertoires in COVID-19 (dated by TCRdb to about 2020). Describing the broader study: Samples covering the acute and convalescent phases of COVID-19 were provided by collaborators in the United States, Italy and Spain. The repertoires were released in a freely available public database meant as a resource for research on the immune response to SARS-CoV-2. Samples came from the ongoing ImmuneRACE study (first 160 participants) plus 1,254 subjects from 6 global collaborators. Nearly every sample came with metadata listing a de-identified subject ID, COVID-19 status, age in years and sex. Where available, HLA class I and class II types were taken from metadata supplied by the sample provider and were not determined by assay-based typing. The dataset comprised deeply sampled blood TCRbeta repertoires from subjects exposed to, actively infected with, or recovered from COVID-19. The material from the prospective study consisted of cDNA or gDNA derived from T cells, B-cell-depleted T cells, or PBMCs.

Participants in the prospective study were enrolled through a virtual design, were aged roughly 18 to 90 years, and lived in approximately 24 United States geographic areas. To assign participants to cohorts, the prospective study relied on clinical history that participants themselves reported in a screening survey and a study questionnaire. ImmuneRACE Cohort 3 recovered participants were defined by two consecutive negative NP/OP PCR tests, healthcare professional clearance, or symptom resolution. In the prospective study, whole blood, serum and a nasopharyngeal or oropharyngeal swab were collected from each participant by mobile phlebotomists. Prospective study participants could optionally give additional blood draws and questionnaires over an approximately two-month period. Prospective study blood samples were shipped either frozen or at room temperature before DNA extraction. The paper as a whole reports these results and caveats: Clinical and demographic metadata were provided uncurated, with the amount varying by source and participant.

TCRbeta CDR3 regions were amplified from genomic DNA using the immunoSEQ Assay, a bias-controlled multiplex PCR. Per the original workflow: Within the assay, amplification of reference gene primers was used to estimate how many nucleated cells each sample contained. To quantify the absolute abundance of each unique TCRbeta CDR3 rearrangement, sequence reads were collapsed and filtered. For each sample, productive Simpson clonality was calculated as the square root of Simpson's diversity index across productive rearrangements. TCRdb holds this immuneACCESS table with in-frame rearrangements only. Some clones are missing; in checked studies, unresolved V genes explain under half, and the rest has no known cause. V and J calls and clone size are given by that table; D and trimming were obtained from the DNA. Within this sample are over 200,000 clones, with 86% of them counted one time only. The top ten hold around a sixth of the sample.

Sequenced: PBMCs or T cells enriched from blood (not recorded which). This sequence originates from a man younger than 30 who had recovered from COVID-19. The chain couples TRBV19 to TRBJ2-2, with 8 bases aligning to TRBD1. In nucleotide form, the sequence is TGTGCCAGTTCCCCCGGGACAGGAAACACCGGGGAGCTGTTTTTT. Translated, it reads CASSPGTGNTGELFF.